The 21 T cell receptor beta chains below come from one sample, sequenced in a study of shared clonotypes between healthy human individuals. TCRdb's table, derived via immunoSEQ multiplex PCR, lists solely in-frame clones and lacks some. The sample shows about 2 million clones, 85% to 95% of them seen only once. Sequenced sample: naive CD4+ T cells sorted from blood. Subset described: CD45RA+ positively selected. Every receptor here comes from a man between 18 and 29 years old in good health.

This clone was observed many times. The chain combines TRBV14 with TRBJ2-1; a possible D gene is TRBD2 (5 bases). This CDR3 spans 12 amino acids. Germline V lookup: CDR1 SGHDN, CDR2 FVKESK. Trimming left V 0 bases short and J 12 bases short, with 9 bases between. Here the CDR3 DNA reads TGTGCCAGCAGCCAAGACCCCGGGGTGCAGTTCTTC. The encoded protein is CASSQDPGVQFF.

As for this clone: This CDR3 is also generated by other DNA sequences in the sample. The V and J genes are TRBV7-9 and TRBJ1-1; D call uncertain. The CDR3 totals 12 residues. The V and J ends lost 2 bases and 3 bases respectively, with 4 bases between them. Germline CDR1 SEHNR, CDR2 FQNEAQ (reference sequence). CDR3: CASSLTDTEAFF. CDR3 bases: TGTGCCAGCAGCTTAACGGACACTGAAGCTTTCTTT.

The genes are TRBV7-9 and TRBJ1-2; 8 positions match TRBD1. The CDR3 contains 14 residues. Germline CDR1 reads SEHNR; CDR2 reads FQNEAQ (reference sequence). V lost 3 bases and J lost 3; bases outside the gene matches: 3. The CDR3 DNA sequence: TGTGCCAGCAGCTTCCAGACAGGGGACTATGGCTACACCTTC. Translated, it gives CASSFQTGDYGYTF.

The rearrangement joins TRBV7-9 to TRBJ1-1, with TRBD1 as a possible D gene (5 bases). The V gene's germline CDR1 is SEHNR and CDR2 FQNEAQ (reference sequence). This CDR3 has 12 amino acids. V was clipped by 1 base and J by 8 bases, with 8 bases between them. CDR3 coding DNA: TGTGCCAGCAGCTTAGGGGACTCCGAAGCTTTCTTT. Encoded protein: CASSLGDSEAFF.

The gene calls are TRBV18 and TRBJ1-6; D remains unclear. CDR1 is KGHSH, CDR2 LQKENI, per germline. V lost 1 base, J lost 7 bases, and 8 bases lay in between. The CDR3 extends over 14 amino acids. CDR3 nucleotides: TGTGCCAGCTCACCACAATTTGACAATTCACCCCTCCACTTT. Protein sequence: CASSPQFDNSPLHF.

Note on this clone: The sample carries other DNA sequences with the same CDR3. This rearrangement joins TRBV11-2 to TRBJ1-6; a weak D match, TRBD1 (5 bases). V dropped 5 bases and J dropped 7 bases, with 12 bases sitting between them. The CDR3 covers 14 residues. Looked up from germline, CDR1 is SGHAT and CDR2 is FQNNGV. The CDR3 coding sequence is TGTGCCAGCAGCCCCGGGACGGCCAATTCACCCCTCCACTTT. This codes for CASSPGTANSPLHF.

The chain employs TRBV7-2 and TRBJ2-7, with TRBD2 matching 7 bases. The CDR3 consists of 14 residues. With 2 bases clipped from V and 2 bases from J, the junction kept 3 bases outside the gene matches. Germline CDR1 is SGHTA and CDR2 is FQGNSA. The DNA for the CDR3 is TGTGCCAGCAGCTTAAGCGGGACCCCCTACGAGCAGTACTTC. Protein sequence: CASSLSGTPYEQYF.

The V and J genes are TRBV29-1 and TRBJ2-3; a weak D match, TRBD2 (6 bases). The CDR3 has 13 amino acids. Looked up from germline, CDR1 is SQVTM and CDR2 is ANQGSEA. V was shortened by 4 bases and J by 2 bases, with 10 bases between the two germline ends. The CDR3 reads CSVVGRTTDTQYF. The CDR3 DNA is TGCAGCGTTGTTGGGAGGACCACAGATACGCAGTATTTT.

The chain carries TRBV7-2 and TRBJ2-2; D unclear. The CDR3 sequence is 14 residues long. The V and J ends lost 7 bases and 2 bases respectively, with 11 bases between them. From germline, CDR1 is SGHTA and CDR2 FQGNSA. This CDR3 reads CASTPYTNTGELFF. The CDR3 nucleotides read TGTGCCAGCACCCCTTATACCAACACCGGGGAGCTGTTTTTT.

The chain carries TRBV28 and TRBJ2-7; D ambiguous. Germline CDR1 is MDHEN and CDR2 is SYDVKM. The CDR3 consists of 15 residues. V lost 6 bases and J lost 1, with 16 bases in between. This CDR3 reads CASSSLTQVSYEQYF. Here the CDR3 DNA reads TGTGCCAGCAGCTCCCTAACTCAGGTTTCCTACGAGCAGTACTTC.

This clone was picked up one time. The V and J genes are TRBV7-9 and TRBJ1-4, with 9 nucleotides matching TRBD1. With 4 bases clipped from V and 4 bases from J, the junction kept 16 bases outside the gene matches. Germline CDR1 reads SEHNR; CDR2 reads FQNEAQ (reference sequence). CDR3 length equals 19 residues. The chain's CDR3 is CASSSSGVGTGSGNEKLFF. CDR3 nucleotides: TGTGCCAGCAGCTCCAGTGGGGTCGGGACAGGGTCTGGTAATGAAAAACTGTTTTTT.

In this sample, this clone turned up once. The V gene is TRBV5-4, the J gene TRBJ2-7; D gene unclear. V was clipped by 0 bases and J by 7 bases, with 11 bases between them. In germline, CDR1 is SGHNT, CDR2 YYREEE (reference sequence). The CDR3 has 13 amino acids. Here the CDR3 reads CASSLASGKEQYF. The CDR3 coding sequence is TGTGCCAGCAGCTTGGCCTCGGGTAAGGAGCAGTACTTC.

Turning to this clone: The sample holds other DNA sequences that translate to the same CDR3. The V gene is TRBV28, the J gene TRBJ1-1, with 7 bases matching TRBD1. CDR1 and CDR2 from the germline V gene are MDHEN and SYDVKM. V lost 4 bases to trimming and J lost 2 bases; unmatched junction nucleotides: 4. The CDR3 totals 14 residues. The CDR3 DNA sequence: TGTGCCAGCAGTTCCGGACAGGCCAACACTGAAGCTTTCTTT. Translated: CASSSGQANTEAFF. The full variable domain, with the rest looked up from reference TRBV28 and TRBJ1-1, is DVKVTQSSRYLVKRTGEKVFLECVQDMDHENMFWYRQDPGLGLRLIYFSYDVKMKEKGDIPEGYSVSREKKERFSLILESASTNQTSMYLCASSSGQANTEAFFGQGTRLTVV.

This chain joins TRBV5-4 and TRBJ2-2; 8 nucleotides match TRBD1. Germline V CDR1 and CDR2: SGHNT, YYREEE (reference sequence). The CDR3 length is 16 residues. J gave up 4 bases and V 3 bases, and 8 bases lay outside the gene matches. This CDR3 is CASSSAGQAFTGELFF. CDR3 nucleotides: TGTGCCAGCAGCTCCGCGGGACAGGCATTCACCGGGGAGCTGTTTTTT.

The chain is built from TRBV28 and TRBJ2-1; D may be TRBD2 (6 bases). Trimming took off 4 bases at V and 9 bases at J, with 7 bases between the two ends. The CDR3 has 11 amino acids. Per germline, CDR1 MDHEN and CDR2 SYDVKM. The CDR3 DNA follows: TGTGCCAGCAGTTGGGGAGGTGAGCAGTTCTTC. It encodes CASSWGGEQFF.

V is TRBV28 and J is TRBJ1-6; D not certain. Trimming left V 2 bases short and J 5 bases short, with 7 bases between. Germline loops: CDR1 MDHEN, CDR2 SYDVKM. This CDR3 spans 14 amino acids. The CDR3 nucleotides are TGTGCCAGCAGTTTAACGGAACATAATTCACCCCTCCACTTT. It is translated as CASSLTEHNSPLHF.

The chain is built from TRBV30 and TRBJ1-2; D perhaps matches TRBD1 (6 bases). V was clipped by 2 bases and J by 7 bases, with 17 bases between them. Germline lookup yields CDR1 GTSNPN and CDR2 SVGIG (reference sequence). This CDR3 comprises 14 residues. The CDR3 coding sequence is TGTGCCTGGAGTCGTGGAGGCCCGACAGGTGGCTACACCTTC. Protein sequence: CAWSRGGPTGGYTF.

The chain uses TRBV4-1 and TRBJ1-5; D remains unclear. Germline values: CDR1 MGHRA, CDR2 YSYEKL. CDR3 size: 13 residues. V was cut by 4 bases and J by 2 bases, with 6 bases left in between. The DNA of the CDR3 is TGCGCCAGCAGCCCGCGCCGCAATCAGCCCCAGCATTTT. Protein product: CASSPRRNQPQHF.

The chain carries TRBV5-6 and TRBJ2-1, with D hard to call. The CDR3 covers 17 residues. Trimming took off 2 bases at V and 0 bases at J, with 15 bases between the two ends. Germline values: CDR1 SGHDT, CDR2 YYEEEE. The CDR3 sequence: CASSFQARGLSYNEQFF. As DNA, the CDR3 is TGTGCCAGCAGCTTTCAAGCGCGTGGGCTCTCCTACAATGAGCAGTTCTTC.

The chain has TRBV4-3 and TRBJ2-1; TRBD2 agrees at 7 bases. The CDR3 loop spans 16 amino acids. The germline gives CDR1 LGHNA, CDR2 YSLEER. Trimming cost V 0 bases and J 10 bases; bases outside gene matches: 12. The chain's CDR3 is CASSQDLEAGAGEQFF. The CDR3 nucleotides are TGCGCCAGCAGCCAAGATTTAGAGGCGGGAGCGGGGGAGCAGTTCTTC.

The chain uses TRBV6-1 and TRBJ1-3; the D is unclear. Trimming cost V 2 bases and J 2 bases, with 10 bases left between them. The CDR3 is 15 amino acids. In germline, CDR1 is MNHNS, CDR2 SASEGT. The CDR3 here is CASSERVGTGNTIYF. In DNA form, the CDR3 reads TGTGCCAGCAGTGAACGGGTAGGGACTGGAAACACCATATATTTT.